The 32 T cell receptor beta chains presented below share a single source sample, sequenced in a study of cytomegalovirus exposure and HLA in healthy donors. Here immunoSEQ multiplex PCR was the method, and the copy in TCRdb shows in-frame clones only, minus some. Among about 73,000 clones listed, about 95% were seen once. Sequences were obtained from PBMCs. The receptor source for this set is a woman younger than 35 in good health and CMV-seronegative.

V is TRBV6-4 and J is TRBJ2-3, with TRBD2 matching over 10 bases. The CDR3 is 16 amino acids. Germline CDR1 MRHNA, CDR2 SNTAGT. Unmatched junction bases numbered 6, after V lost 3 bases and J lost 3 bases. This CDR3 reads CASSDLASGGTDTQYF. The CDR3 coding sequence is TGTGCCAGCAGTGATCTTGCTAGCGGGGGAACAGATACGCAGTATTTT.

V usage is TRBV4-1 and J usage is TRBJ1-4; TRBD1 might be the D (5 bases). Germline CDR1 is MGHRA and CDR2 is YSYEKL. This CDR3 spans 16 amino acids. Trimming shortened V by 4 bases and J by 3 bases, and 15 bases separated the two germline ends. CDR3: CASSPFTGGSNEKLFF. The CDR3 region has the DNA TGCGCCAGCAGCCCTTTTACGGGGGGTTCTAATGAAAAACTGTTTTTT.

CDR3 bases: TGTGCCAGCAGTGAGACTAGCGGGAGTATCAACGAGCAGTACTTC. It yields the protein CASSETSGSINEQYF. The chain carries TRBV6-1 and TRBJ2-7; TRBD2 matches at 12 bases. This CDR3 region has 15 residues. CDR1 and CDR2 (germline): MNHNS, SASEGT. V dropped 3 bases and J dropped 5; count of bases not matched to a gene: 5.

This rearrangement joins TRBV19 to TRBJ2-1; 9 bases are shared with TRBD1. The CDR3 is 14 residues long. V trimming: 5 bases; J trimming: 7 bases; junction bases outside the gene matches: 6. In germline, CDR1 is LNHDA, CDR2 SQIVND (reference sequence). As DNA, the CDR3 is TGTGCCAGTAGTTTGGGACAGGGTAGGAATGAGCAGTTCTTC. This gives the protein CASSLGQGRNEQFF.

This clone has only one observation. The V call is TRBV7-8, the J call TRBJ2-1; 9 bases line up with TRBD1. The CDR3 sequence is 15 residues long. The V and J ends lost 3 bases and 3 bases, in that order; junction bases with no gene match: 3. Germline CDR1 reads SGHVS; CDR2 reads FQNEAQ. CDR3 sequence: CASSFRTGDYNEQFF. The CDR3 nucleotides are TGTGCCAGCAGCTTTAGGACAGGGGACTACAATGAGCAGTTCTTC. Based on the CDR3 plus reference TRBV7-8 and TRBJ2-1, the full variable domain is GAGVSQSPRYKVAKRGQDVALRCDPISGHVSLFWYQQALGQGPEFLTYFQNEAQLDKSGLPSDRFFAERPEGSVSTLKIQRTQQEDSAVYLCASSFRTGDYNEQFFGPGTRLTVL.

This chain uses TRBV7-2 with TRBJ2-2; D is ambiguous. The germline V gene has CDR1 SGHTA and CDR2 FQGNSA. V was cut by 5 bases and J by 5 bases, with 6 bases left in between. This CDR3 has 12 amino acids. The CDR3 region has the DNA TGTGCCAGCAGCCCCGGTACCGGGGAGCTGTTTTTT. Residues: CASSPGTGELFF.

The chain carries TRBV11-2 and TRBJ2-1; TRBD2 agrees at 7 bases. CDR3 length: 15 amino acids. V was clipped by 5 bases and J by 9 bases; unmatched bases: 13. Germline CDR1 SGHAT, CDR2 FQNNGV. The CDR3 DNA sequence: TGTGCCAGCAGCCCCACCGGACTAGGACTTACTGAGCAGTTCTTC. This sequence encodes CASSPTGLGLTEQFF.

The V and J genes are TRBV27 and TRBJ2-2, with D tentatively TRBD2 (6 bases). The CDR3 runs to 15 residues. Trimming cost V 3 bases and J 4 bases, with 12 bases left between them. CDR1 is MNHEY, CDR2 SMNVEV, per germline (reference sequence). CDR3 region: CASSFFGGITGELFF. For the CDR3, the DNA is TGTGCCAGCAGTTTTTTTGGAGGGATCACCGGGGAGCTGTTTTTT.

This rearrangement joins TRBV30 to TRBJ2-1; possibly TRBD2 for D (7 bases). Germline-derived CDR1 and CDR2 are GTSNPN and SVGIG (reference sequence). The V end was cut by 4 bases, the J end by 7 bases, with 11 bases between. The CDR3 consists of 12 residues. The DNA of the CDR3 is TGTGCCTGGAAAGGGGGGGATAATGAGCAGTTCTTC. Its translation is CAWKGGDNEQFF. The whole variable domain, filled in from reference TRBV30 and TRBJ2-1, reads SQTIHQWPATLVQPVGSPLSLECTVEGTSNPNLYWYRQAAGRGLQLLFYSVGIGQISSEVPQNLSASRPQDRQFILSSKKLLLSDSGFYLCAWKGGDNEQFFGPGTRLTVL.

The chain links TRBV21-1 to TRBJ1-2; TRBD1, as called in the table, went unchecked against the DNA. TRBV21-1 is a known pseudogene. The CDR3 spans 16 residues. The CDR3 nucleotides read TGTGCCAGCAGCCCTCGGGACAGGGGCGACATGGAGGGCTACACCTTC. As protein: CASSPRDRGDMEGYTF.

V is TRBV9 and J is TRBJ2-2; D may be TRBD2 (6 bases). CDR3 length: 15 amino acids. Germline loops: CDR1 SGDLS, CDR2 YYNGEE. V lost 0 bases and J lost 4, with 10 bases in between. This CDR3 reads CASSVAGAGTGELFF. The CDR3 DNA follows: TGTGCCAGCAGCGTAGCGGGAGCCGGCACCGGGGAGCTGTTTTTT.

This chain uses TRBV13 with TRBJ2-1, with 9 bases identical to TRBD2. CDR3 length: 15 residues. J lost 2 bases, V lost 4 bases, and 3 bases had no gene match. The germline V gene has CDR1 PRHDT and CDR2 FYEKMQ (reference sequence). The CDR3 region has the DNA TGTGCCAGCAGCTCGGGCGGGGGGGCCTACAATGAGCAGTTCTTC. It specifies CASSSGGGAYNEQFF.

This sequence joins TRBV27 and TRBJ2-7; TRBD1 aligns across 10 bases. Germline CDR1 is MNHEY and CDR2 is SMNVEV (reference sequence). V trimming: 5 bases; J trimming: 1 base; junction bases outside the gene matches: 11. The length of the CDR3 is 17 residues. The CDR3 region is CASSPGTGEGISYEQYF. The CDR3 DNA reads as TGTGCCAGCAGTCCCGGGACAGGGGAAGGGATTTCCTACGAGCAGTACTTC.

This chain joins TRBV30 and TRBJ1-1; D gene unclear. This CDR3 region has 14 residues. In germline, CDR1 is GTSNPN, CDR2 SVGIG (reference sequence). Trimming took off 5 bases at V and 1 base at J, with 14 bases between the two ends. CDR3 residues: CAWGLFGENTEAFF. The CDR3 region has the DNA TGTGCCTGGGGGCTTTTCGGGGAGAACACTGAAGCTTTCTTT.

V and J are TRBV6-5 and TRBJ2-7, with no clear D. Germline loops: CDR1 MNHEY, CDR2 SVGAGI. The V end was cut by 2 bases, the J end by 0 bases, with 5 bases between. The CDR3 totals 13 residues. The CDR3 DNA reads as TGTGCCAGCAGTTACAAGCTCTCCTACGAGCAGTACTTC. Its translation: CASSYKLSYEQYF.

The genes are TRBV11-3 and TRBJ1-2; D is uncertain. V shed 1 base and J shed 4 bases, with 13 bases lying between them. The CDR3 extends over 15 amino acids. Germline assignment: CDR1 SGHNT and CDR2 YENEEA. The CDR3 spells CASSLVCFGFYGYTF. DNA for the CDR3: TGTGCCAGCAGCTTAGTGTGTTTCGGGTTCTATGGCTACACCTTC.

The J gene is TRBJ2-2, the V gene TRBV2; TRBD1 aligns across 8 bases. Germline-derived CDR1 and CDR2 are SNHLY and FYNNEI. This CDR3 is 15 amino acids long. V lost 4 bases, J lost 6 bases, and 7 bases stayed unmatched. CDR3: CASSGTGYYPGELFF. Here the CDR3 DNA reads TGTGCCAGCAGTGGGACAGGGTACTACCCCGGGGAGCTGTTTTTT.

V and J are TRBV20-1 and TRBJ1-2; perhaps TRBD1 as D (5 bases). The germline V and J ends were trimmed by 7 bases and 5 bases, with 11 bases remaining between them. This CDR3 is built from 11 residues. Germline-derived CDR1 and CDR2 are DFQATT and SNEGSKA (reference sequence). CDR3 sequence reads: CSVRTLYGYTF. The CDR3, as DNA: TGCAGTGTTAGGACATTATATGGCTACACCTTC.

The CDR3: CASSGAGVPEQYF. The CDR3 bases are TGTGCCAGCTCGGGCGCGGGAGTCCCCGAGCAGTACTTC. The genes are TRBV28 and TRBJ2-7, with TRBD2 matching 7 bases. Trimming took 8 bases from V and 6 from J; bases not matched to a gene: 10. CDR3 length equals 13 residues. Germline assignment: CDR1 MDHEN and CDR2 SYDVKM.

The rearrangement links TRBV7-2 to TRBJ2-1; the match to TRBD2 covers 8 bases. J lost 6 bases, V lost 5 bases, and 9 bases had no gene match. Germline assignment: CDR1 SGHTA and CDR2 FQGNSA. The CDR3 runs to 15 residues. Written as DNA, the CDR3 is TGTGCCAGCAGCCGAGATGTGACTAGCGCCAATGAGCAGTTCTTC. It yields the protein CASSRDVTSANEQFF.

V gene TRBV6-1 combines with J gene TRBJ2-6, with 7 bases identical to TRBD1. This CDR3 has 16 amino acids. With V trimmed by 3 bases and J by 2 bases, 4 bases remained unmatched. Germline V gene data show CDR1 as MNHNS and CDR2 as SASEGT. In DNA, the CDR3 is TGTGCCAGCAGTGACCGACAGGGAACTGGGGCCAACGTCCTGACTTTC. This sequence encodes CASSDRQGTGANVLTF.

J is TRBJ1-1 and V is TRBV7-9, with a possible D match to TRBD1 (5 bases). CDR1 is SEHNR and CDR2 is FQNEAQ in the germline V gene (reference sequence). The V and J ends lost 4 bases and 1 base respectively, with 19 bases between them. This CDR3 has 17 amino acids. This CDR3 reads CASSSGPPGDGNTEAFF. DNA of the CDR3: TGTGCCAGCAGCTCTGGGCCTCCGGGGGATGGGAACACTGAAGCTTTCTTT.

This sequence joins TRBV18 and TRBJ1-5, with 9 positions matching TRBD1. V lost 4 bases, J lost 4 bases, and 2 bases stayed unmatched. Germline V CDR1 and CDR2: KGHSH, LQKENI. CDR3 size: 14 residues. The CDR3 spells CASSQTGGNQPQHF. DNA of the CDR3: TGTGCCAGCTCACAGACAGGGGGAAATCAGCCCCAGCATTTT.

V gene TRBV6-5 combines with J gene TRBJ2-7; the match to TRBD2 covers 8 bases. The CDR3 contains 14 residues. Looked up from germline, CDR1 is MNHEY and CDR2 is SVGAGI. With V trimmed by 2 bases and J by 2 bases, 2 bases remained unmatched. DNA for the CDR3: TGTGCCAGCAGTTACCGAGCGGGAGCCTACGAGCAGTACTTC. Translated, it gives CASSYRAGAYEQYF.

The rearrangement uses TRBV29-1 and TRBJ2-3, with TRBD1 matching over 9 bases. The CDR3 runs 13 residues. CDR1 is SQVTM and CDR2 is ANQGSEA in the germline V gene. Trimming cost V 7 bases and J 4 bases; bases outside gene matches: 6. CDR3 loop: CSARDREADTQYF. The CDR3 nucleotides are TGCAGCGCAAGGGACAGGGAGGCAGATACGCAGTATTTT.

The chain joins TRBV7-9 to TRBJ2-3, with D hard to call. The V and J ends lost 4 bases and 14 bases respectively, with 16 bases between them. This CDR3 is built from 12 residues. CDR1 is SEHNR, CDR2 FQNEAQ, per germline (reference sequence). CDR3 DNA sequence: TGTGCCAGCAGCTCCTGGGTCCCAGGAACGTATTTT. It encodes CASSSWVPGTYF.

The chain joins TRBV5-4 to TRBJ1-2; 7 nucleotides agree with TRBD1. CDR3 size: 14 residues. V was pared by 3 bases and J by 4 bases, with 6 bases of the junction left unmatched. Germline V gene data show CDR1 as SGHNT and CDR2 as YYREEE (reference sequence). The DNA for the CDR3 is TGTGCCAGCAGCTACCGGGACAGCATCTATGGCTACACCTTC. The encoded protein is CASSYRDSIYGYTF.

This chain uses TRBV9 with TRBJ2-1, with D uncertain. There are 16 residues in the CDR3. V gave up 0 bases and J gave up 0 bases, with 10 bases separating them. Germline V lookup: CDR1 SGDLS, CDR2 YYNGEE. The CDR3 bases are TGTGCCAGCAGCGTAGGACACTCCAGCTCCTACAATGAGCAGTTCTTC. It translates to CASSVGHSSSYNEQFF.

The chain links TRBV5-4 to TRBJ1-1, with D unresolved. This CDR3 has 14 residues. CDR1 and CDR2 (germline): SGHNT, YYREEE (reference sequence). V lost 4 bases and J lost 3, with 13 bases in between. CDR3 in amino acids: CASSLGFGDTEAFF. In DNA, the CDR3 is TGTGCCAGCAGCCTGGGTTTCGGGGACACTGAAGCTTTCTTT.

This sequence joins TRBV6-6 and TRBJ1-5; the match to TRBD1 covers 9 bases. This CDR3 region has 15 residues. CDR1 is MNHNY, CDR2 SVGAGI, per germline (reference sequence). J lost 2 bases, V lost 6 bases, and 5 bases had no gene match. The CDR3 here is CASSPQGAGNQPQHF. The DNA for the CDR3 is TGTGCCAGCAGCCCACAGGGGGCTGGCAATCAGCCCCAGCATTTT.

The chain employs TRBV30 and TRBJ2-7; 7 nucleotides align to TRBD2. Trimming at V came to 0 bases and at J to 6 bases, leaving 2 bases not matched to a gene. In germline, CDR1 is GTSNPN, CDR2 SVGIG (reference sequence). This CDR3 spans 12 amino acids. CDR3 in amino acids: CAWSVIAGEQYF. The CDR3 nucleotides read TGTGCCTGGAGTGTTATAGCGGGCGAGCAGTACTTC.

The chain couples TRBV19 to TRBJ1-5; 7 bases fit TRBD1. This CDR3 comprises 14 residues. CDR1 and CDR2 (germline): LNHDA, SQIVND (reference sequence). V trimming: 7 bases; J trimming: 4 bases; junction bases outside the gene matches: 7. CDR3 loop: CASTEQGLNQPQHF. The CDR3 DNA reads as TGTGCCAGTACGGAACAGGGGCTGAATCAGCCCCAGCATTTT.